The clone carrying this T cell receptor beta chain has a count of ten or more. The antigen remains unidentified. Quantitative 5'-RACE was performed with molecular barcodes, and it yielded the TCR beta libraries. MiXCR was run by TCRdb on the 5' RACE reads, yielding one entry per CDR3 protein. The sample records around 160,000 distinct CDR3 sequences, 11% being singletons. This sample stems from a study of CD8 T cells in ankylosing spondylitis. General study findings and limits: The study identified a TCR beta motif of roughly eight highly homologous variants that appeared characteristic of ankylosing spondylitis blood. Disease-linked clones bore a CD8+ phenotype and were relatively rare in peripheral blood.

This CDR3 spans 14 amino acids. With 7 bases removed from V and 2 bases from J, the gap between germline ends came to 10 bases. The germline V gene has CDR1 KGHDR and CDR2 SFDVKD. This sequence was found in a male donor with ankylosing spondylitis or in good health (not recorded which). The rearrangement links TRBV24-1 to TRBJ2-2, with a possible D match to TRBD1 (6 bases). Sequencing was done on a sample of blood, either unsorted or a sorted T cell fraction (not recorded which). The CDR3 sequence: CATRDSLNTGELFF. As DNA, the CDR3 is TGTGCCACCAGGGACAGCTTAAACACCGGGGAGCTGTTTTTT.